The 10 T cell receptor beta chains given below trace back to one sample, sequenced in a study of regulatory T cells in long-lasting Graves disease. Time point of the sample: persistent/refractory GD, antithyroid drugs over 5 years with positive TRAb. Extracted PBMC RNA gave rise to the TCR library. Library construction for TCR beta used iRepertoire HTBI primers and Arm-PCR of CDR3 regions. TCRdb processed the multiplex PCR reads anew with MiXCR; each CDR3 protein has one entry. The sample carries hundreds of thousands of distinct CDR3 sequences, roughly 21% recorded once. The sample in question was peripheral blood mononuclear cells (PBMCs), obtained when the disease was refractory, from a patient treated with antithyroid drugs. The source of these receptors is a female donor with Graves disease.

This clonotype came up a few times. The chain has TRBV19 and TRBJ1-1, with a weak D call TRBD1 (5 bases). The CDR3 length is 15 residues. V was clipped by 7 bases and J by 1 base, with 16 bases between them. Germline CDR1 LNHDA, CDR2 SQIVND (reference sequence). Here the CDR3 reads CASTPSAGRNTEAFF. The DNA of the CDR3 is TGTGCCAGTACCCCATCGGCAGGGCGGAACACTGAAGCTTTCTTT.

In this sample, this clonotype turned up many times. The genes are TRBV15 and TRBJ1-1; the D is unclear. Trimming stripped 0 bases from V and 4 bases from J, with 18 bases between. The CDR3 covers 17 residues. Germline CDR1 reads LNHNV; CDR2 reads YYDKDF (reference sequence). The chain's CDR3 is CATSRDLQGLFPTEAFF. The CDR3 DNA sequence: TGTGCCACCAGCAGAGATCTCCAAGGCCTTTTCCCCACTGAAGCTTTCTTT.

This clonotype has at least ten counts. This sequence joins TRBV3-1 and TRBJ2-7; unclear D gene. Germline V CDR1 and CDR2: LGHDT, YNNKEL (reference sequence). The V and J ends lost 3 bases and 2 bases respectively, with 5 bases between them. CDR3 size: 12 residues. The CDR3 coding sequence is TGTGCCAGCAGCCATGGACCCTACGAGCAGTACTTC. Residues: CASSHGPYEQYF.

This clonotype turned up a few times. The chain employs TRBV18 and TRBJ1-5; D possibly corresponds to TRBD1 (6 bases). The germline V and J ends were trimmed by 2 bases and 1 base, with 9 bases remaining between them. The CDR3 length is 15 residues. Germline CDR1 KGHSH, CDR2 LQKENI. CDR3 nucleotides: TGTGCCAGCTCACCAGTGGACAGCAGCAATCAGCCCCAGCATTTT. Its translation is CASSPVDSSNQPQHF.

The chain uses TRBV4-1 and TRBJ1-1; no reliable D call. There are 14 residues in the CDR3. The germline V and J ends were trimmed by 4 bases and 4 bases, with 13 bases remaining between them. The germline CDR1 and CDR2 sequences are MGHRA and YSYEKL. CDR3 amino acids: CASSPRQEGTEAFF. In DNA, the CDR3 is TGCGCCAGCAGCCCCCGCCAGGAGGGCACTGAAGCTTTCTTT.

The genes are TRBV20-1 and TRBJ2-5, with 8 bases matching TRBD2. V shed 6 bases, J shed 4 bases, and the junction held 7 bases outside the gene matches. The V gene's germline CDR1 is DFQATT and CDR2 SNEGSKA (reference sequence). The CDR3 covers 13 residues. The CDR3 DNA sequence: TGCAGTGCACGGAGCGGGGGAAGAGAGACCCAGTACTTC. This sequence encodes CSARSGGRETQYF.

This clonotype was counted at least ten times. The rearrangement links TRBV20-1 to TRBJ2-5; D assignment may be TRBD1 or TRBD2 (5 bases each). The ends were cut back, 6 bases at V and 1 base at J, with 12 bases in the middle. The CDR3 is made up of 13 amino acids. Germline V CDR1 and CDR2: DFQATT, SNEGSKA (reference sequence). The CDR3 DNA reads as TGCAGTGCCGAGGGAGACAGCCAAGAGACCCAGTACTTC. Its translation: CSAEGDSQETQYF.

This clonotype occurred a few times. The genes are TRBV12-3 or TRBV12-4 and TRBJ2-2; tentative D call: TRBD2 (5 bases). CDR3 length equals 13 residues. Deletions cut 6 bases from V and 3 bases from J, with 8 bases between. CDR3 nucleotides: TGTGCCAGCAGATTTAGCGACACCGGGGAGCTGTTTTTT. This sequence encodes CASRFSDTGELFF.

This clonotype was seen only once. V usage is TRBV19 and J usage is TRBJ1-5, with a possible D match to TRBD1 (5 bases). Germline V lookup: CDR1 LNHDA, CDR2 SQIVND (reference sequence). Trimming cost V 6 bases and J 3 bases, with 24 bases left between them. The CDR3 covers 18 residues. The CDR3 is CASRHRDSSYPHNQPQHF. The CDR3, as DNA: TGTGCCAGTAGGCACCGCGACAGCTCCTATCCCCACAATCAGCCCCAGCATTTT.

This clonotype has ten or more counts. The chain employs TRBV15 and TRBJ1-2, with 8 bases matching TRBD1. CDR1 and CDR2 from the germline V gene are LNHNV and YYDKDF (reference sequence). This CDR3 has 13 amino acids. J lost 6 bases, V lost 2 bases, and 2 bases had no gene match. The DNA of the CDR3 is TGTGCCACCAGCAGAATGACAGGGGATGGCTACACCTTC. It yields the protein CATSRMTGDGYTF.